This T cell receptor (beta chain) was captured in a study of T cells in Graves' hyperthyroidism and ophthalmopathy (dated by TCRdb to the late 2010s). Regarding the study in general: Peripheral blood was sampled at the time of initial diagnosis, prior to any treatment. To identify TCR V-J signatures that set the groups apart, the researchers used a discovery cohort of 90 to 100 patients, made up of around 40 with Graves' ophthalmopathy and about 60 with stable Graves' hyperthyroidism. Prospective prediction of ophthalmopathy was tested in an independent validation cohort consisting of 18 to 20 hyperthyroidism patients and around 17 patients who later progressed to ophthalmopathy. The 85 to 100 discovery patients were randomly split 7:3 into training and test sets. In roughly six Graves' hyperthyroidism patients, the study also compared T-cell repertoires from thyroid tissue with T-cell repertoires from blood. After sampling, hyperthyroidism patients received methimazole starting at 30 mg daily, and ophthalmopathy patients received high-dose intravenous methylprednisolone. According to the paper, TCR Vbeta CDR3 sequencing was carried out on 135 peripheral blood samples, which came from fewer than 50 ophthalmopathy, approximately 72 hyperthyroidism and roughly 17 progressor patients.

In the ophthalmopathy patients, disease was moderately to severely active, with a Clinical Activity Score of 3 or more, a NOSPECS grade of 4 or more, and a duration of less than 3 months. The study excluded patients with uncontrolled infections, other autoimmune diseases, pregnancy or lactation. Diagnoses relied on clinical symptoms, serum thyroxine and TRAb, thyroid ultrasound and orbital computed tomography. Ficoll-Paque density gradient centrifugation was used to isolate PBMCs from about 10 ml of fresh peripheral blood. Trizol reagent was used to extract total RNA, and RNA quality was then checked on an Agilent 2100 Bioanalyzer. The TCR beta CDR3 regions were amplified from RNA transcripts. The first round of RT-PCR for the TCR CDR3 was performed with the HTBI primer set and the Qiagen OneStep RT-PCR kit. Libraries were constructed in a second round of multiplex PCR, after which size selection and purification were carried out. Paired-end sequencing of the libraries was performed with 100 bp reads on an Illumina HiSeq2000. Per the source publication's procedure: SOAPnuke was used to process the raw data, removing reads that contained adapters or uncalled bases, had a mean Phred below 15, or lacked an exact match to the constant primer or identifier. COPE v1.2.5 was used to merge high-quality paired reads, and clonotypes were defined as unique nucleotide sequences. Clonotypes were aligned to IMGT TRBV, TRBD and TRBJ reference segments using MiTCR v1.1. The analysis included only V-J combinations with a frequency above 0.0001, which together covered roughly 99% of the repertoires. A TCS score was defined as the ratio of F50 (clonal expansion) to E x V (chaos), with BLOSUM62-based TCRdist applied between CDR3 peptides within each V-J. Welch's t-statistics and random forest reduced approximately 520 V-J features to about 13, which were used in a naive Bayes classifier (R e1071). The public reads were reanalyzed by TCRdb: fastp trimming at Q25, MiXCR alignment, in-frame beta chains only. Each CDR3 protein gets just one entry, which takes the most common genes and DNA from the rows behind it. TCRdb, rather than the study authors, made the V and J calls. A total of some 320,000 distinct CDR3 sequences appear in this sample, roughly an eighth of them only once. The top ten clonotypes cover approximately 35% of the sample.

This clonotype was found many times. Which antigen it targets is not known. There are no base qualities to consult, and no much larger clone falls within one base. Reading the germline V gene (reference sequence) gives CDR1 MNHEY and CDR2 SMNVEV. The CDR3 covers 15 residues, taking in both the cysteine and the phenylalanine. Only the CDR3 DNA is retained, 45 bases long and in frame from the first base. Relative to germline, V is 0 bases shorter and J is 4 bases shorter, with 12 bases between their ends. The investigation overall reported the following: During validation, the model predicted progression to ophthalmopathy a median of approximately six months ahead of onset, with roughly 65% sensitivity and about 75% specificity. Blood samples also contained most of the expanded thyroid clonotypes (frequency above 0.001), which suggests that blood repertoires may reflect thyroid immune responses. Sample size was not statistically predetermined, and blinding of investigators to group allocation was not performed. In cross-validation, a model built on a 13 V-J signature told ophthalmopathy apart from stable hyperthyroidism with over 85% sensitivity and roughly 82% specificity, and in testing the same model reached 80%/75%.

The sample taken for sequencing was blood. The rearranged chain carries TRBV27 and TRBJ1-2; a tentative D call is TRBD1 (5 bases match). The receptor was isolated from a woman aged 40 to 49 with Graves' ophthalmopathy. The CDR3 is CASSLSAGRVYGYTF. The DNA sequence reads TGTGCCAGCAGTTTATCGGCGGGCAGGGTCTATGGCTACACCTTC.